Described below is a single TCR beta chain sequence and its context. This entry comes from a study of T cell changes during pregnancy in multiple sclerosis. Germline assignment: CDR1 MNHEY and CDR2 SVGAGI. Trimming removed 5 bases from V and 9 bases from J; junction bases left unmatched: 4. The CDR3 is 12 amino acids. The repertoire was sequenced with immunoSEQ multiplex PCR; TCRdb's copy has only in-frame clones and lacks some. The sample yields about 57,000 clones, roughly 92% seen once. Sequences were derived from CD4+ T cells from peripheral blood mononuclear cells, sampled before pregnancy. This chain links TRBV6-5 with TRBJ2-1, with 7 bases lining up with TRBD2. The source is a female donor with multiple sclerosis, enrolled in a pregnancy study. CDR3 loop: CASSKGGGEQFF. CDR3 DNA: TGTGCCAGCAGTAAGGGCGGGGGTGAGCAGTTCTTC.